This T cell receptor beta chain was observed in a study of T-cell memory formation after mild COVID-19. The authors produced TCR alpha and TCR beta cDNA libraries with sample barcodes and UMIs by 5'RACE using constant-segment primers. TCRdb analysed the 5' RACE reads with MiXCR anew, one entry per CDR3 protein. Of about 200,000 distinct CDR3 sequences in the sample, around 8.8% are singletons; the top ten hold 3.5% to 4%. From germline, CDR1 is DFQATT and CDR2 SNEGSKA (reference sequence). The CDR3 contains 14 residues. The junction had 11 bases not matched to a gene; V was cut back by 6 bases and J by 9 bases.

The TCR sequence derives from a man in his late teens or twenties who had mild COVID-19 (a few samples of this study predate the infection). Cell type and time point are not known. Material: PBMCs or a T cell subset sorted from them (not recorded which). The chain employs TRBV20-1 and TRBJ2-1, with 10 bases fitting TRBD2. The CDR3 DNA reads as TGCAGTGCCCTAGCGGGGGCCCCAGCAAGTGAGCAGTTCTTC. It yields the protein CSALAGAPASEQFF.